A selection of T cell receptor beta chains follows, all from one sample in a study of blood T cell repertoires in COVID-19. Profiling relied on immunoSEQ multiplex PCR, and the TCRdb table lists in-frame clones only, not all of them. The sample lists around 320,000 clones; roughly 91% were seen once. Sequenced input: peripheral blood. The receptor source for this set is a woman younger than 45 with COVID-19, enrolled during active disease. Both conserved end residues are part of each CDR3. The D gene is left open where the match is weak. The size field is filled for only some rows; it gives once, few, many or a size class.

-	TRBJ1-1	TRBV15	few	TGTGCCACCAGCAGGATGGGAGTACCGAACACTGAAGCTTTCTTT	CATSRMGVPNTEAFF
TRBD1	TRBJ1-5	TRBV6-2/TRBV6-3	-	TGTGCCAGCAGTCACCGGACAGGGGGCAATCAGCCCCAGCATTTT	CASSHRTGGNQPQHF
-	TRBJ1-5	TRBV6-1	-	TGTGCCAGCAGTGAGGGCAGCCCCATAGGCAATCAGCCCCAGCATTTT	CASSEGSPIGNQPQHF
-	TRBJ1-2	TRBV5-1	-	TGCGCCAGCAGTAATGAGGGTAACTATGGCTACACCTTC	CASSNEGNYGYTF
TRBD1	TRBJ1-1	TRBV20-1	-	TGCAGTGCTTTGCACAGGGGTGCTTTCTTT	CSALHRGAFF
-	TRBJ2-5	TRBV7-9	-	TGTGCCAGCAGCTTAGGTGCGATTTGGGAGACCCAGTACTTC	CASSLGAIWETQYF
-	TRBJ1-2	TRBV6-5	-	TGTGCCAGCACCTACCTAGGACTTCAAGGCTACACCTTC	CASTYLGLQGYTF
-	TRBJ2-1	TRBV11-2	-	TGTGCCAGCACCTCACCACCTTTAGGGAGGGGGAGGTACAATGAGCAGTTCTTC	CASTSPPLGRGRYNEQFF
TRBD1	TRBJ1-6	TRBV6-2/TRBV6-3	-	TGTGCCAGCAGTATCGACAGGGGCACACCCCTCCACTTT	CASSIDRGTPLHF
TRBD2	TRBJ2-3	TRBV4-1	-	TGCGCCAGCAGCCAAACTAGCGGGGGTTATACGCAGTATTTT	CASSQTSGGYTQYF
TRBD2	TRBJ2-3	TRBV28	-	TGTGCCAGCAGTCGCGGGGGGGCCCTGGCAGATACGCAGTATTTT	CASSRGGALADTQYF
-	TRBJ1-2	TRBV7-9	-	TGTGCCAGCAGCTTAGAATGGGTACAGGCCGCATATGGCTACACCTTC	CASSLEWVQAAYGYTF
-	TRBJ2-5	TRBV4-2	-	TGTGCCAGCAGCCAATCCACTAGGGACCAAGAGACCCAGTACTTC	CASSQSTRDQETQYF
-	TRBJ1-5	TRBV15	-	TGTGCCACCAGCAGAGATCAGCAGGGGAATCAGCCCCAGCATTTT	CATSRDQQGNQPQHF
TRBD2	TRBJ2-1	TRBV2	-	TGTGCCAGCAGTGATCCGGCGGGGGGCGACAATGAGCAGTTCTTC	CASSDPAGGDNEQFF
TRBD1	TRBJ1-5	TRBV7-9	-	TGTGCCACTGGAGGACAGGTTAGCAATCAGCCCCAGCATTTT	CATGGQVSNQPQHF
TRBD1	TRBJ1-3	TRBV10-3	-	TGTGCCATCAGTCAGGGGACAGGGATAGACACCATATATTTT	CAISQGTGIDTIYF
-	TRBJ1-2	TRBV5-1	-	TGCGCCAGCAGACAAGGGGGAAAGGTGTATGGCTACACCTTC	CASRQGGKVYGYTF
-	TRBJ2-7	TRBV27	-	TGTGCCAGCAGTCCCTGGACTAAAAACTACGAGCAGTACTTC	CASSPWTKNYEQYF
-	TRBJ2-1	TRBV28	-	TGTGCCAGCAGTCAATTCCCCGCGGGGCGGGACAATGAGCAGTTCTTC	CASSQFPAGRDNEQFF
-	TRBJ2-3	TRBV3-1/TRBV3-2	few	TGTGCCAGCAGCCAGGGCAGGGGCTCAGATACGCAGTATTTT	CASSQGRGSDTQYF
-	TRBJ1-1	TRBV4-1	-	TGCGCCAGCAGCCACCCATGGACAGTAAGTACCCCTGAAGCTTTCTTT	CASSHPWTVSTPEAFF
-	TRBJ1-1	TRBV18	-	TGTGCCAGCTCGGAACAGGGCAAGGCCACTGAAGCTTTCTTT	CASSEQGKATEAFF
TRBD1	TRBJ2-7	TRBV7-6	-	TGTGCCAGCAGCTCGAACCCCGGGACAGGGGTATACGAGCAGTACTTC	CASSSNPGTGVYEQYF
-	TRBJ2-7	TRBV28	once	TGTGCCACCACAACTAACTACTCCTACGAGCAGTACTTC	CATTTNYSYEQYF
TRBD1	TRBJ2-1	TRBV3-1/TRBV3-2	-	TGTGCCAGCAGCCAAGTGGGGACAGGAAACAATGAGCAGTTCTTC	CASSQVGTGNNEQFF
-	TRBJ1-2	TRBV28	-	TGTGCCAGCAGTTTGGTGCAGGTCTATGGCTACACCTTC	CASSLVQVYGYTF
TRBD2	TRBJ2-7	TRBV14	-	TGTGCCAGCAGCCTTCGTACTAGCGGGGGGTACTCCTACGAGCAGTACTTC	CASSLRTSGGYSYEQYF
TRBD2	TRBJ2-2	TRBV11-2	-	TGTGCCAGCAGACGAGGGGTAGCGGGTGGCACCGGGGAGCTGTTTTTT	CASRRGVAGGTGELFF
TRBD1	TRBJ1-2	TRBV7-9	-	TGTGCCAGCAGCTCGTCGGACAGGAGTTTCTATGGCTACACCTTC	CASSSSDRSFYGYTF
-	TRBJ1-5	TRBV5-5	-	TGTGCCAGCAGCTTGGGACAGCCGGGTCTTCAGCCCCAGCATTTT	CASSLGQPGLQPQHF
-	TRBJ2-1	TRBV3-1/TRBV3-2	-	TGTGCCAGCAGCCATTTAGGCGGGGATGAGCAGTTCTTC	CASSHLGGDEQFF
TRBD1	TRBJ1-1	TRBV19	once	TGTGCCAGTAGGGAAACAGGGGGCACTGAAGCTTTCTTT	CASRETGGTEAFF
-	TRBJ1-6	TRBV5-4	once	TGTGCCAGCAGCTTGGGGTGGGACATAGGGGCATCACCCCTCCACTTT	CASSLGWDIGASPLHF
-	TRBJ1-6	TRBV6-6	-	TGTGCCAGCAGTTACGAGGGAGGGGGTTCACCCCTCCACTTT	CASSYEGGGSPLHF
-	TRBJ1-5	TRBV7-6	-	TGTGCCAGCAGCTCCGTGCTCGGGGGTAATCAGCCCCAGCATTTT	CASSSVLGGNQPQHF
-	TRBJ2-7	TRBV2	-	TGTGCCAGCAATCCAACTAGCTACGAGCAGTACTTC	CASNPTSYEQYF